The present TCR beta chain was sequenced within a study of spatial heterogeneity in lung cancer. Study observations and caveats: Tumors with more nonsynonymous mutations had more expanded intratumoral alpha and beta TCRs.

Time point specified: sample taken at primary tumor resection. The cohort: around 79 early-stage, untreated non-small cell lung cancer patients. V dropped 5 bases and J dropped 10 bases, with 21 bases sitting between them. The CDR3 is 14 amino acids. CDR1 is DFQATT and CDR2 is SNEGSKA in the germline V gene (reference sequence). TCRdb fed the 5' RACE reads into MiXCR, producing one record per CDR3 protein. The sample carries almost 850 distinct CDR3 sequences, approximately 7% recorded once. As to this clonotype: Its antigen is not identified.

The chain carries TRBV20-1 and TRBJ2-1; D may be TRBD2 (6 bases). The sample was lung tumor tissue, taken at surgery. This sequence was found in a female donor with early-stage non-small cell lung cancer. The CDR3 sequence: CSAPRLGPPSEQFF. DNA of the CDR3: TGCAGTGCTCCCAGACTAGGACCACCCTCCGAGCAGTTCTTC.